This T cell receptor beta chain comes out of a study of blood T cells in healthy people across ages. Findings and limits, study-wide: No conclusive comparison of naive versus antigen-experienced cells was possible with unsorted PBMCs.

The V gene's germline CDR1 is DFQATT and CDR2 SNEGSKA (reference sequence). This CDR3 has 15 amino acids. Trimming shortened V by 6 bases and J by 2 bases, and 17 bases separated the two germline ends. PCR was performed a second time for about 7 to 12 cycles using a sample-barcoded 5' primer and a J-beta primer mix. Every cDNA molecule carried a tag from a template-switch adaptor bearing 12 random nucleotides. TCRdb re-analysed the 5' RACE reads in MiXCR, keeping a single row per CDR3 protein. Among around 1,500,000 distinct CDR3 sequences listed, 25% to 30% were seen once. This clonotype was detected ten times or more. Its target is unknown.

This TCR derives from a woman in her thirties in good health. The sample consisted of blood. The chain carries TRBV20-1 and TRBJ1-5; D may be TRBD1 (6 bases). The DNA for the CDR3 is TGCAGTGCAACGGATACTGACAGGCGCAATCAGCCCCAGCATTTT. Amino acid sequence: CSATDTDRRNQPQHF.